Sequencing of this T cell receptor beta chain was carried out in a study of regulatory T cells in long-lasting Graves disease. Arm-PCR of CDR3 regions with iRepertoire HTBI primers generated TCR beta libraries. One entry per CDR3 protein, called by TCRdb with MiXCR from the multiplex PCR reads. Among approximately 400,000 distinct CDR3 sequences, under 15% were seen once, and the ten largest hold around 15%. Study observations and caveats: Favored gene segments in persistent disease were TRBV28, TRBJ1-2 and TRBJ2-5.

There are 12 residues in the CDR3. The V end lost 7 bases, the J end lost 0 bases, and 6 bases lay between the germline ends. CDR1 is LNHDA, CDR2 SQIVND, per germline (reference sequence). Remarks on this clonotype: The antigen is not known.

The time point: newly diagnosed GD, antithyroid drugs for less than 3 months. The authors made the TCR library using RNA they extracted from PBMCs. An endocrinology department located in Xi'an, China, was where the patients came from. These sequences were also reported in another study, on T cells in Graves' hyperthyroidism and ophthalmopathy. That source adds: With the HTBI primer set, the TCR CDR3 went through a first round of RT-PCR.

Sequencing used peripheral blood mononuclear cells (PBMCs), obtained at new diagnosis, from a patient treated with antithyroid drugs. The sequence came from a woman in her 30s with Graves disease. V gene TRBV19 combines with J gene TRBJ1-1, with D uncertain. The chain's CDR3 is CASKHMNTEAFF. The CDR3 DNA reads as TGTGCCAGTAAACATATGAACACTGAAGCTTTCTTT.